This TCR beta chain was sequenced during a study of blood T cell repertoires in COVID-19. Study-level background: The samples span acute and convalescent COVID-19 from the United States, Italy and Spain. T cells, B-cell-depleted T cells, or PBMCs supplied cDNA or gDNA.

V dropped 4 bases and J dropped 6 bases, with 6 bases sitting between them. Germline loops: CDR1 SQVTM, CDR2 ANQGSEA. This CDR3 spans 10 amino acids. Per the original data handling: Reference gene primer amplification gave estimated nucleated cell counts. The data were produced by immunoSEQ multiplex PCR, yet TCRdb's version contains in-frame clones alone and is incomplete. Clone size and the V and J calls come from that table; the DNA yielded D and trimming. This table has tens of thousands of clones, 82% appearing once. This chain links TRBV29-1 with TRBJ1-2; D remains ambiguous. The source material was peripheral blood. The source of this sequence is a woman older than 75 with acute or convalescent COVID-19. CDR3 sequence (DNA): TGCAGCGTTGTCGGGAATGGCTACACCTTC. This sequence encodes CSVVGNGYTF.